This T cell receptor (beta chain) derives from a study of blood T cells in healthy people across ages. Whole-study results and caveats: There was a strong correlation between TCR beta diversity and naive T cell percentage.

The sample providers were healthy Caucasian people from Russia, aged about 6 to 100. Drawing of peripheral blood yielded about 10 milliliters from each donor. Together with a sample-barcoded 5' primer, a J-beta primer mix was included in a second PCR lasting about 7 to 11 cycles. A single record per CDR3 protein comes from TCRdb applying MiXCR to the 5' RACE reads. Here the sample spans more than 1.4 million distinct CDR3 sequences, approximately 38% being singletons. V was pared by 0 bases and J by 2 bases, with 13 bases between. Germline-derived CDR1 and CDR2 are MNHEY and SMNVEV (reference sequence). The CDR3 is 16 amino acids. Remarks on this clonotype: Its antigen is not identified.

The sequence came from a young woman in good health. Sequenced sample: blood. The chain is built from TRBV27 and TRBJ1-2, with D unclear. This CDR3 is CASSLSLVGANYGYTF. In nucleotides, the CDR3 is TGTGCCAGCAGTTTATCTCTTGTGGGAGCAAACTATGGCTACACCTTC.